Listed below are T cell receptor beta chains from one sample, sequenced in a study of response to subunit inactivated influenza vaccine. TCRdb analysed the RT-PCR reads with MiXCR anew, one entry per CDR3 protein. The sample contains 650,000 to 850,000 distinct CDR3 sequences, approximately 14% of which appear only once. Sequenced here: PBMCs from blood, sampled less than 15 days before vaccination. Source of these receptors: a man aged 50 or older who received an inactivated influenza vaccine. Both conserved end residues are part of each CDR3. The D gene is left open where the match is weak. Some rows mark clone size as missing; the rest say once, few, many or name a class of expanded clone.

TRBJ2-5 once TRBV7-2 TRBD1 CASSFRTGDLVTQYF TGTGCCAGCAGCTTTAGAACAGGGGATTTAGTGACCCAGTACTTC
TRBJ2-1 . TRBV9 . CASSVGERDKQFF TGTGCCAGCAGCGTAGGGGAGCGGGACAAGCAGTTCTTC
TRBJ2-6 . TRBV6-2/TRBV6-3 . CASSYPTDFSGANVLTF TGTGCCAGCAGTTACCCTACAGACTTCTCTGGGGCCAACGTCCTGACTTTC
TRBJ2-1 . TRBV6-1 . CASIGQPYNEQFF TGTGCCAGCATAGGTCAGCCCTACAATGAGCAGTTCTTC
TRBJ2-1 few TRBV20-1 TRBD2 CSAHPWEGAPNEQFF TGCAGTGCTCACCCTTGGGAGGGCGCCCCCAATGAGCAGTTCTTC
TRBJ2-7 . TRBV9 . CASSGNPIFGPNLGEQYF TGTGCCAGCAGCGGGAACCCGATTTTCGGACCAAATTTGGGAGAGCAGTACTTC
TRBJ2-2 . TRBV12-3/TRBV12-4 . CASSKTRGIGTGELFF TGTGCCAGCAGTAAGACCCGGGGGATCGGCACCGGGGAGCTGTTTTTT
TRBJ2-2 few TRBV6-2/TRBV6-3 TRBD2 CASTSPLGLAGGPTGELFF TGTGCCAGCACCTCCCCGCTAGGACTAGCGGGAGGGCCCACCGGGGAGCTGTTTTTT
TRBJ2-1 . TRBV9 TRBD2 CASSAPSGGSYNEQFF TGTGCCAGCAGCGCTCCCAGCGGGGGCTCCTACAATGAGCAGTTCTTC
TRBJ2-1 . TRBV6-5 TRBD2 CASSYSTGGWDEQFF TGTGCCAGCAGTTACTCGACGGGAGGATGGGATGAGCAGTTCTTC
TRBJ2-3 . TRBV11-2 TRBD1 CASSKGTGRSTDTQYF TGTGCCAGCAGCAAAGGGACAGGGAGGAGCACAGATACGCAGTATTTT
TRBJ2-7 few TRBV24-1 . CATSEAGSRRDEQYF TGTGCCACCAGTGAAGCAGGGAGTAGACGGGACGAGCAGTACTTC
TRBJ1-4 few TRBV12-3/TRBV12-4 . CASSTGGPSEKLFF TGTGCCAGCAGTACAGGAGGACCGAGTGAAAAACTGTTTTTT
TRBJ2-7 few TRBV6-5 TRBD2 CASSYLAGHSYEQYF TGTGCCAGCAGTTACCTAGCGGGGCACTCCTACGAGCAGTACTTC
TRBJ2-2 many TRBV18 . CASSPRQVNTGELFF TGTGCCAGCTCACCACGGCAGGTGAACACCGGGGAGCTGTTTTTT
TRBJ2-5 . TRBV29-1 TRBD1 CSVGRDSETQYF TGCAGCGTTGGACGGGACAGTGAGACCCAGTACTTC
TRBJ1-5 few TRBV3-1 . CASSSQGQPQHF TGTGCCAGCAGCTCACAGGGACAGCCCCAGCATTTT
TRBJ2-1 many TRBV5-1 TRBD1 CASSLLQGAGNEQFF TGCGCCAGCAGCTTATTACAGGGGGCCGGCAATGAGCAGTTCTTC
TRBJ2-3 . TRBV11-1 . CASSFGHHTDTQYF TGTGCCAGCAGCTTCGGACACCACACAGATACGCAGTATTTT
TRBJ2-6 few TRBV5-1 . CASSLSQGMAGANVLTF TGCGCCAGCAGCTTATCGCAGGGTATGGCTGGGGCCAACGTCCTGACTTTC
TRBJ1-1 many TRBV6-1 . CASSQRDPNTEAFF TGTGCCAGCAGTCAGAGGGATCCGAACACTGAAGCTTTCTTT
TRBJ2-1 . TRBV15 . CATSRFEPYNEQFF TGTGCCACCAGCAGGTTCGAGCCCTACAATGAGCAGTTCTTC
TRBJ2-2 . TRBV7-9 TRBD1 CASSSYPGTGSTGELFF TGTGCCAGCAGCTCCTATCCCGGGACAGGAAGCACCGGGGAGCTGTTTTTT
TRBJ2-1 . TRBV29-1 TRBD1 CSATGTGSYNEQFF TGCAGCGCAACCGGGACAGGGTCCTACAATGAGCAGTTCTTC
TRBJ2-1 . TRBV11-2 TRBD2 CASSSGGAWNEQFF TGTGCCAGCAGCTCGGGGGGGGCGTGGAATGAGCAGTTCTTC
TRBJ1-1 . TRBV3-1 TRBD1 CASSQGDRGAFF TGTGCCAGCAGCCAAGGGGACAGAGGGGCTTTCTTT
TRBJ2-3 few TRBV4-1 TRBD2 CASSQLSGGVTDTQYF TGCGCCAGCAGCCAATTGAGCGGGGGGGTCACAGATACGCAGTATTTT
TRBJ2-2 . TRBV6-5 . CASSYSRGNSGELFF TGTGCCAGCAGTTACTCGAGGGGGAATTCCGGGGAGCTGTTTTTT
TRBJ2-7 . TRBV19 . CASSMSGPFPGEQYF TGTGCCAGTAGTATGTCTGGACCATTTCCTGGTGAGCAGTACTTC
TRBJ1-3 few TRBV3-1 . CASSREGNTIYF TGTGCCAGCAGTAGAGAAGGAAACACCATATATTTT
TRBJ1-6 . TRBV20-1 TRBD1 CSARAEGALSPLHF TGCAGTGCTAGAGCGGAGGGGGCTCTCTCACCCCTCCACTTT
TRBJ2-7 . TRBV6-5 . CASTGASYEQYF TGTGCCAGCACTGGGGCATCCTACGAGCAGTACTTC
TRBJ1-1 many TRBV12-3/TRBV12-4 . CASSFFGTGETEAFF TGTGCCAGCAGTTTCTTTGGGACCGGGGAGACTGAAGCTTTCTTT
TRBJ2-7 . TRBV5-1 . CASSYRVGSREQYF TGCGCCAGCAGCTACAGGGTTGGCTCGAGGGAGCAGTACTTC
TRBJ1-4 few TRBV20-1 . CSASEITNEKLFF TGCAGTGCTTCGGAGATAACTAATGAAAAACTGTTTTTT
TRBJ2-2 . TRBV6-2/TRBV6-3 TRBD2 CASSYGTSGTITNTGELFF TGTGCCAGCAGTTACGGGACTAGCGGGACTATCACGAACACCGGGGAGCTGTTTTTT
TRBJ2-1 . TRBV11-3 TRBD1 CASSTGVKQFF TGTGCCAGCAGCACAGGGGTTAAGCAGTTCTTC
TRBJ2-6 many TRBV29-1 . CSVGQGSSGANVLTF TGCAGCGTTGGGCAGGGGAGCTCTGGGGCCAACGTCCTGACTTTC
TRBJ2-7 . TRBV3-1 . CASSQVGGPRDQQYF TGTGCCAGCAGCCAAGTTGGGGGTCCTCGGGACCAGCAGTACTTC
TRBJ1-1 few TRBV4-1 TRBD1 CASSQGGTGKNTEAFF TGCGCCAGCAGCCAAGGAGGGACAGGGAAGAACACTGAAGCTTTCTTT
TRBJ1-3 . TRBV9 . CASGDRSSGNTIYF TGTGCCAGCGGAGACAGGAGCTCTGGAAACACCATATATTTT
TRBJ2-7 . TRBV2 TRBD2 CASSVAGGRTYEQYF TGTGCCAGCAGTGTAGCGGGGGGACGAACCTACGAGCAGTACTTC
TRBJ1-6 many TRBV20-1 . CSASPGAGGSYNSPLHF TGCAGTGCTAGCCCAGGGGCAGGAGGTTCCTATAATTCACCCCTCCACTTT
TRBJ1-2 few TRBV27 . CASSPTGSDYYGYTF TGTGCCAGCAGTCCAACAGGGAGCGATTACTATGGCTACACCTTC
TRBJ2-1 few TRBV2 . CASSDRSGRSNEQFF TGTGCCAGCAGTGATCGGTCAGGCCGGAGTAATGAGCAGTTCTTC
TRBJ2-3 . TRBV3-1 TRBD2 CASSQGPSGRTDTQYF TGTGCCAGCAGCCAGGGGCCTAGCGGGCGCACAGATACGCAGTATTTT